This TCR beta chain is drawn from a study of a mutant IDH1 vaccine in newly diagnosed glioma. Study-wide background: Patients were given eight vaccinations, scheduled in weeks 1, 3, 5, 7, 11, 15, 19 and 23. A roughly 62% male, about 38% female split and a mean age of 40.4 years characterized treated patients. Patients arrived already treated with radiotherapy, temozolomide, or both, most having had both.

Time point specified: week 5, during vaccination. Vaccine doses each comprised 300 ug of mutant IDH1 20-mer peptide, with topical imiquimod. Comments on this clone: Antigen: not known.

Sequencing used immunoSEQ multiplex PCR; TCRdb keeps in-frame clones, though not all of them. This sample yields over 50,000 clones, of which about 80% are seen a single time; 3% to 3.5% belongs to the top ten. The starting material was PBMCs, obtained from a glioma patient whose treatment included an IDH1 peptide vaccine. This receptor was identified in a man aged 30 to 39 with glioma.

The CDR3 DNA reads TGCGCCAGCAGCTTAGTAGCGGGCAAAGAGACCCAGTACTTC. Translated: CASSLVAGKETQYF. This rearrangement joins TRBV5-1 to TRBJ2-5; 7 bases are shared with TRBD2. V trimming: 2 bases; J trimming: 3 bases; junction bases outside the gene matches: 4. Germline-derived CDR1 and CDR2 are SGHRS and YFSETQ. This CDR3 comprises 14 residues.